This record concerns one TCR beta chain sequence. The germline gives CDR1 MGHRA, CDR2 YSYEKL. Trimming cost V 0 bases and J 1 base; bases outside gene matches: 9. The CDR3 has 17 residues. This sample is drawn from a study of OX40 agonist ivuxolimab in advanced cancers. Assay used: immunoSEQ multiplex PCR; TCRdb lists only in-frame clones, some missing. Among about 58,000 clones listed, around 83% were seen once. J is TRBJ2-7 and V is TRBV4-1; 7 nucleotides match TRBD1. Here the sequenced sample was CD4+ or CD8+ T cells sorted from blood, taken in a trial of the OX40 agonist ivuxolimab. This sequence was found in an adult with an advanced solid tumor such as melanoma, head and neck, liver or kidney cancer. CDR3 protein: CASSQEGRGPTSYEQYF. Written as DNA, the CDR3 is TGCGCCAGCAGCCAAGAAGGAAGGGGGCCCACGTCCTACGAGCAGTACTTC.